This TCR beta chain was identified during a study of cytomegalovirus exposure and HLA in healthy donors. General study points: Diagnosis of cytomegalovirus status made by the classifier reportedly showed high specificity and sensitivity. The number of N-insertions in an Asian-associated ancestry cluster was reportedly below the roughly 620-donor mean in a later analysis.

The PCR was carried out with 60 Vbeta primers and 13 Jbeta primers. Sequencing used immunoSEQ multiplex PCR; TCRdb keeps in-frame clones, though not all of them. The data show around 130,000 clones, approximately 80% seen once. Trimming at V came to 5 bases and at J to 1 base, leaving 9 bases not matched to a gene. CDR3 size: 16 residues. CDR1 MNHEY and CDR2 SMNVEV come from the germline V gene (reference sequence). This clone has just one count. What it binds is unknown. The sample taken for sequencing was PBMCs. This clonotype was sampled from a male donor in good health and CMV-seropositive. The rearrangement links TRBV27 to TRBJ2-3; 7 bases line up with TRBD2. CDR3 DNA sequence: TGTGCCAGCAGTCTTTCGACTAGCTTTGGCACAGATACGCAGTATTTT. Residues: CASSLSTSFGTDTQYF.